Listed here are 30 T cell receptor beta chains from one sample, sequenced in a study of metastatic and nonmetastatic thyroid tumors. With MiXCR, TCRdb reprocessed the PCR reads. The sample carries tens of thousands of clones, around 28% recorded once. Every patient underwent thyroid surgery untreated. Sequencing used tumor tissue. The receptors were gathered from a female donor with papillary thyroid cancer or a benign thyroid nodule (not recorded which). Some clones in this sample may be carry-over from other donors' samples.

This clone was counted between two and nine times. This chain connects TRBV5-1 to TRBJ1-1; D may be TRBD1 (6 bases). CDR3 length: 13 amino acids. V shed 2 bases and J shed 1 base, with 6 bases lying between them. Germline values: CDR1 SGHRS, CDR2 YFSETQ. DNA for the CDR3: TGCGCCAGCAGCTTCAGGGGGAACACTGAAGCTTTCTTT. It specifies CASSFRGNTEAFF.

The J gene is TRBJ1-3, the V gene TRBV6-1; D uncertain. Trimming left V 0 bases short and J 0 bases short, with 6 bases between. This CDR3 has 15 amino acids. Germline CDR1 reads MNHNS; CDR2 reads SASEGT. CDR3 nucleotide sequence: TGTGCCAGCAGTGAAGCCCCAAGCTCTGGAAACACCATATATTTT. It translates to CASSEAPSSGNTIYF.

The chain joins TRBV30 to TRBJ2-1; the D call may be TRBD1 or TRBD2 (5 bases each). The CDR3 is made up of 12 amino acids. Germline CDR1 and CDR2: GTSNPN and SVGIG (reference sequence). The V gene lost 8 bases and the J gene lost 5 bases, with 13 bases spanning the gap. DNA of the CDR3: TGTGCCGGAACGGGACCGAACAATGAGCAGTTCTTC. Its protein is CAGTGPNNEQFF.

The gene calls are TRBV6-1 and TRBJ2-3, with 8 bases that match TRBD1. CDR1 is MNHNS and CDR2 is SASEGT in the germline V gene. This CDR3 contains 13 residues. With V trimmed by 6 bases and J by 7 bases, 6 bases remained unmatched. CDR3 in DNA: TGTGCCAGCAGCGGGACAGGCGGGTATACGCAGTATTTT. This translates into CASSGTGGYTQYF.

This clone was detected only a few times. The rearrangement uses TRBV6-4 and TRBJ2-2; 9 nucleotides line up with TRBD2. The germline CDR1 and CDR2 sequences are MRHNA and SNTAGT. The CDR3 is 16 amino acids. After removal of 6 bases from V and 2 bases from J, the junction contained 7 bases not matched to a gene. The CDR3 region has the DNA TGTGCCAGCAGCCTAGCGGGACTGCCCAACACCGGGGAGCTGTTTTTT. It encodes CASSLAGLPNTGELFF.

This clone was counted only a few times. A junction end diverges from the germline sequence, so it may reflect a read error. The rearrangement links TRBV12-3 or TRBV12-4 to TRBJ1-2; D perhaps matches TRBD1 (6 bases). The CDR3 has 12 residues. The CDR3 region has the DNA TGTGCCAGCAGTCCAGACAGGTATGGCTACAACTTC. Translating gives CASSPDRYGYNF.

This clone was observed many times. The chain is built from TRBV7-3 and TRBJ2-3; 9 nucleotides align to TRBD2. The ends lost 5 bases at V and 0 bases at J; junction bases unmatched: 6. There are 16 residues in the CDR3. The germline gives CDR1 SGHTA, CDR2 FQGTGA. CDR3 loop: CASSPRSGGSTDTQYF. In DNA form, the CDR3 reads TGTGCCAGCAGCCCGCGTAGCGGGGGTAGCACAGATACGCAGTATTTT.

A word on this clone: One end of the junction is discordant with germline, which a read error may explain. The chain couples TRBV11-1 to TRBJ1-6; D unclear. The germline CDR1 and CDR2 sequences are SGHAT and FQDESV (reference sequence). The CDR3 has 16 amino acids. The CDR3 sequence is CASSRERSTGISPLNF. The CDR3 nucleotides are TGTGCCAGCAGCCGGGAAAGGTCTACGGGGATTTCACCCCTCAACTTT.

This clone was recorded once. This chain connects TRBV4-2 to TRBJ1-4, with D tentatively TRBD1 (5 bases). Trimming took off 0 bases at V and 5 bases at J, with 22 bases between the two ends. The CDR3 totals 19 residues. From germline, CDR1 is LGHNA and CDR2 YNFKEQ. The CDR3: CASSQENGVAGGRNEKLFF. The CDR3 DNA follows: TGTGCCAGCAGCCAAGAGAACGGGGTAGCGGGGGGAAGGAATGAAAAACTGTTTTTT.

This clone was picked up many times. The chain combines TRBV19 with TRBJ2-1; 14 positions agree with TRBD2. Losses at the gene ends were 6 bases for V and 7 bases for J; bases not matched to a gene: 5. CDR1 and CDR2 (germline): LNHDA, SQIVND (reference sequence). The CDR3 consists of 15 residues. The CDR3 sequence is CASSPTSGGVNEQFF. The CDR3 nucleotides read TGTGCCAGTAGCCCGACTAGCGGGGGGGTGAATGAGCAGTTCTTC.

This clone was seen many times. This sequence joins TRBV11-1 and TRBJ2-2, with 13 bases aligning to TRBD2. Germline values: CDR1 SGHAT, CDR2 FQDESV (reference sequence). Trimming took 4 bases from V and 4 from J; bases not matched to a gene: 3. There are 16 residues in the CDR3. CDR3: CASSWTSGGGTGELFF. In DNA, the CDR3 is TGTGCCAGCAGCTGGACTAGCGGGGGTGGCACCGGGGAGCTGTTTTTT.

J is TRBJ2-3 and V is TRBV2, with 7 bases matching TRBD2. CDR1 and CDR2 (germline): SNHLY, FYNNEI. The CDR3 has 19 residues. The junction had 21 bases not matched to a gene; V was cut back by 3 bases and J by 6 bases. In nucleotides, the CDR3 is TGTGCCAGCAGTGAGAGCCAACGGAGACTAGCCCTGGGCCCGGATACGCAGTATTTT. It codes for CASSESQRRLALGPDTQYF. Full variable domain (rest looked up from reference TRBV2 and TRBJ2-3): EPEVTQTPSHQVTQMGQEVILRCVPISNHLYFYWYRQILGQKVEFLVSFYNNEISEKSEIFDDQFSVERPDGSNFTLKIRSTKLEDSAMYFCASSESQRRLALGPDTQYFGPGTRLTVL.

The rearrangement links TRBV19 to TRBJ2-1; TRBD2 aligns across 10 bases. With V trimmed by 3 bases and J by 7 bases, 15 bases remained unmatched. CDR1 is LNHDA and CDR2 is SQIVND in the germline V gene (reference sequence). The CDR3 length is 18 residues. The CDR3 DNA reads TGTGCCAGTAGTATTACTAGCGGGGTGGCGGGGAGAGCAAATGAGCAGTTCTTC. It is translated as CASSITSGVAGRANEQFF.

This clone was seen at least ten times. The chain employs TRBV5-1 and TRBJ2-5, with 7 bases identical to TRBD1. The CDR3 runs to 14 residues. V trimming: 5 bases; J trimming: 3 bases; junction bases outside the gene matches: 7. Germline lookup yields CDR1 SGHRS and CDR2 YFSETQ. CDR3 sequence reads: CASSTGQKEETQYF. CDR3 DNA sequence: TGCGCCAGCAGTACGGGACAGAAAGAAGAGACCCAGTACTTC.

In regard to this clone: A much more abundant neighbour one base away suggests this may be a read error. J is TRBJ2-1 and V is TRBV4-1, with TRBD2 matching over 11 bases. CDR1 MGHRA and CDR2 YSYEKL come from the germline V gene. V dropped 5 bases and J dropped 8; count of bases not matched to a gene: 8. This CDR3 has 15 residues. CDR3 amino acids: CASSGLAGGSDEQFF. The DNA of the CDR3 is TGCGCCAGCAGCGGGTTAGCGGGGGGGTCGGATGAGCAGTTCTTC.

The chain employs TRBV7-8 and TRBJ2-1; D is uncertain. CDR3 size: 15 residues. The germline V and J ends were trimmed by 5 bases and 4 bases, with 15 bases remaining between them. The germline CDR1 and CDR2 sequences are SGHVS and FQNEAQ. CDR3 amino acids: CASSHRHSVYNEQFF. CDR3 sequence (DNA): TGTGCCAGCAGCCATCGGCACTCGGTATACAATGAGCAGTTCTTC.

This clone was seen at least ten times. This chain links TRBV7-2 with TRBJ2-1; D may be TRBD1 or TRBD2 (6 bases each). The CDR3 is 16 residues long. The ends were cut back, 2 bases at V and 6 bases at J, with 17 bases in the middle. Germline-derived CDR1 and CDR2 are SGHTA and FQGNSA. The CDR3 loop reads CASSLLSGGHGNEQFF. In nucleotides, the CDR3 is TGTGCCAGCAGCTTACTTTCCGGGGGCCATGGCAATGAGCAGTTCTTC.

The chain links TRBV7-8 to TRBJ1-5; D remains unclear. The CDR3 contains 14 residues. The germline CDR1 and CDR2 sequences are SGHVS and FQNEAQ. Trimming took off 6 bases at V and 4 bases at J, with 13 bases between the two ends. The chain's CDR3 is CASRSDVGNQPQHF. In nucleotides, the CDR3 is TGTGCCAGCAGGTCTGACGTGGGGAATCAGCCCCAGCATTTT. The whole variable domain, filled in from reference TRBV7-8 and TRBJ1-5, reads GAGVSQSPRYKVAKRGQDVALRCDPISGHVSLFWYQQALGQGPEFLTYFQNEAQLDKSGLPSDRFFAERPEGSVSTLKIQRTQQEDSAVYLCASRSDVGNQPQHFGDGTRLSIL.

This clone was recorded at least ten times. The gene calls are TRBV6-4 and TRBJ1-3, with D possibly being TRBD1 (6 bases). From germline, CDR1 is MRHNA and CDR2 SNTAGT. This CDR3 is 14 amino acids long. With 6 bases removed from V and 2 bases from J, the gap between germline ends came to 11 bases. CDR3 sequence: CASRAGQPGNTIYF. In nucleotides, the CDR3 is TGTGCCAGCAGGGCTGGACAGCCTGGAAACACCATATATTTT.

In its sample, this clone was seen many times. The chain joins TRBV28 to TRBJ1-2, with D tentatively TRBD1 (6 bases). The germline CDR1 and CDR2 sequences are MDHEN and SYDVKM. This CDR3 has 17 amino acids. V shed 5 bases and J shed 7 bases, with 26 bases lying between them. The CDR3: CASSQGQGSSAMGGYTF. The CDR3 DNA reads TGTGCCAGCAGTCAGGGGCAGGGCTCTTCAGCGATGGGTGGCTACACCTTC.

The CDR3 region is CASSQVMARGWGSPLHF. In DNA form, the CDR3 reads TGCGCCAGCAGCCAAGTAATGGCCAGGGGATGGGGTTCACCCCTCCACTTT. V usage is TRBV4-1 and J usage is TRBJ1-6; perhaps TRBD1 as D (6 bases). CDR1 is MGHRA and CDR2 is YSYEKL in the germline V gene. The CDR3 covers 17 residues. The germline V and J ends were trimmed by 1 base and 9 bases, with 19 bases remaining between them.

With respect to this clone: A much larger clone differs from this one at a single base, so this may be a read error. This sequence joins TRBV6-1 and TRBJ1-2; D is undetermined. CDR3 length: 11 residues. Germline assignment: CDR1 MNHNS and CDR2 SASEGT. The CDR3 protein is CDSIRSYGYTF. As DNA, the CDR3 is TGTGACAGCATCCGGTCCTATGGCTACACCTTC.

The chain is built from TRBV12-3 or TRBV12-4 and TRBJ1-6; 8 bases line up with TRBD1. The CDR3 extends over 18 amino acids. The V gene end was trimmed by 3 bases and the J gene end by 2 bases; junction bases not matched to a gene: 9. The CDR3, as DNA: TGTGCCAGCAGTTTTGGCTCAGGGGGCGTCCCCTATAATTCACCCCTCCACTTT. It yields the protein CASSFGSGGVPYNSPLHF.

This clone was picked up many times. The chain uses TRBV20-1 and TRBJ2-5, with 8 bases lining up with TRBD2. Germline V gene sequence: CDR1 DFQATT, CDR2 SNEGSKA (reference sequence). The length of the CDR3 is 15 residues. The J segment lost 5 bases and the V segment lost 6 bases, leaving 14 bases of the junction unmatched. The CDR3 coding sequence is TGCAGTGCCGACGATTGGGGCGGGGGGTCCGAGACCCAGTACTTC. It yields the protein CSADDWGGGSETQYF.

This clone was counted between two and nine times. The V gene is TRBV10-1, the J gene TRBJ1-1; D not resolved. Trimming took off 4 bases at V and 1 base at J, with 7 bases between the two ends. CDR3 length: 13 residues. Germline lookup yields CDR1 WNHNN and CDR2 SYGVQD (reference sequence). The CDR3 spells CASSGSPNTEAFF. As DNA, the CDR3 is TGCGCCAGCAGTGGGTCCCCGAACACTGAAGCTTTCTTT.

This clone was seen many times. This rearrangement joins TRBV6-2 or TRBV6-3 to TRBJ2-5; D may be TRBD2 (6 bases). V lost 2 bases and J 2 bases, leaving 12 bases between the germline ends. Germline lookup yields CDR1 MNHEY and CDR2 SVGEGT. The CDR3 spans 15 residues. The CDR3 region has the DNA TGTGCCAGCAGTTACGGCGGGGCTTTACAAGAGACCCAGTACTTC. As protein: CASSYGGALQETQYF.

This clone is classed as medium-sized. The chain is built from TRBV6-2 or TRBV6-3 and TRBJ1-2; D is unclear. Trimming removed 7 bases from V and 8 bases from J, with 17 bases in between. This CDR3 region has 13 residues. Germline-derived CDR1 and CDR2 are MNHEY and SVGEGT. CDR3: CASTPGEAGGYTF. The CDR3 DNA follows: TGTGCCAGCACCCCGGGAGAGGCCGGGGGCTACACCTTC.

Many counts were recorded for this clone. V gene TRBV6-2 or TRBV6-3 combines with J gene TRBJ2-1; D remains unclear. The CDR3 spans 13 residues. Per germline, CDR1 MNHEY and CDR2 SVGEGT. With 7 bases removed from V and 7 bases from J, the gap between germline ends came to 14 bases. In DNA form, the CDR3 reads TGTGCCAGCACTCGCCCCCCCCCTAATGAGCAGTTCTTC. Protein product: CASTRPPPNEQFF.

This clone came up a few times. One base away lies a much larger clone, so this may be a sequencing read error. The chain combines TRBV29-1 with TRBJ2-1; TRBD2 aligns across 10 bases. Trimming at V came to 3 bases and at J to 9 bases, leaving 11 bases not matched to a gene. CDR3 length: 15 amino acids. Germline CDR1 is SQVTM and CDR2 is ANQGSEA. CDR3 region: CSVDLMSSGGCEQFF. The CDR3 nucleotides are TGCAGCGTTGACCTGATGTCTAGCGGGGGCTGTGAGCAGTTCTTC.

With regard to this clone: At one of its ends the junction is not consistent with the germline gene, which may arise from a read error. This chain joins TRBV4-2 and TRBJ2-5; possible D gene TRBD2, 6 bases. CDR1 and CDR2 from the germline V gene are LGHNA and YNFKEQ. This CDR3 is built from 19 residues. Written as DNA, the CDR3 is TGTGCCAGCAGCCAAGAGAACGGGGTAGCTGGGGGGAGGCAAGAGACCCATTACTTC. Protein sequence: CASSQENGVAGGRQETHYF.